These 3 T cell receptor beta chains share one sample of origin, sequenced in a study of cytomegalovirus exposure and HLA in healthy donors. The study ran its PCR with 60 Vbeta and 13 Jbeta primers. The data were produced by immunoSEQ multiplex PCR, yet TCRdb's version contains in-frame clones alone and is incomplete. The data contain 55,000 to 65,000 clones, around 86% of them singletons. Sequencing was done on a sample of PBMCs. Every receptor here comes from a female donor in good health and CMV-seronegative.

This clone occurred a few times. V usage is TRBV27 and J usage is TRBJ1-4; the D gene is possibly TRBD1 (6 bases). The V end was cut by 3 bases, the J end by 2 bases, with 7 bases between. The CDR3 runs to 14 residues. Germline-derived CDR1 and CDR2 are MNHEY and SMNVEV (reference sequence). The CDR3: CASSFQGTNEKLFF. The CDR3 DNA sequence: TGTGCCAGCAGTTTTCAGGGGACTAATGAAAAACTGTTTTTT.

The J gene is TRBJ2-7, the V gene TRBV7-8; TRBD1 matches 8 bases. V shed 2 bases and J 2 bases; nucleotides not matched to a gene: 2. The CDR3 is made up of 14 amino acids. The germline CDR1 and CDR2 sequences are SGHVS and FQNEAQ. The CDR3, as DNA: TGTGCCAGCAGCTTAAACAGGGGGGCCTACGAGCAGTACTTC. Translation: CASSLNRGAYEQYF.

The gene calls are TRBV10-3 and TRBJ1-2, with no clear D. Germline-derived CDR1 and CDR2 are ENHRY and SYGVKD. The CDR3 extends over 13 amino acids. Between the trimmed V and J ends, which lost 2 bases and 3 bases, there was a span of 7 bases. The CDR3 DNA follows: TGTGCCATCAGTGAGATCGGGGACTATGGCTACACCTTC. Amino acids: CAISEIGDYGYTF.